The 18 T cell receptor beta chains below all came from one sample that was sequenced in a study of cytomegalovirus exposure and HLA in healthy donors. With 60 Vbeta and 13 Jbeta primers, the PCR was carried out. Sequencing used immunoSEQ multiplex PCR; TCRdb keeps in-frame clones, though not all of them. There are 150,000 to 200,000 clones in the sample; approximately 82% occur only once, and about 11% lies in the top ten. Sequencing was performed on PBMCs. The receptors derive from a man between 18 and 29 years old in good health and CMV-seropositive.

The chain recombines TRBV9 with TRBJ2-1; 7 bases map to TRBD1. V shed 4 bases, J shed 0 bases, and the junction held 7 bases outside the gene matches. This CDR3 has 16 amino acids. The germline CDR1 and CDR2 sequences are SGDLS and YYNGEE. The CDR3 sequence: CASSLLGGSSYNEQFF. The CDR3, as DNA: TGTGCCAGCAGCCTCTTAGGGGGCAGCTCCTACAATGAGCAGTTCTTC.

The CDR3 sequence: CASSEVRNGQAEQYF. CDR3 bases: TGTGCCAGCAGTGAAGTTCGGAACGGACAGGCCGAGCAGTACTTC. The rearrangement uses TRBV6-1 and TRBJ2-7; 7 positions match TRBD1. The CDR3 totals 15 residues. The V gene end was trimmed by 1 base and the J gene end by 6 bases; junction bases not matched to a gene: 9. The germline gives CDR1 MNHNS, CDR2 SASEGT.

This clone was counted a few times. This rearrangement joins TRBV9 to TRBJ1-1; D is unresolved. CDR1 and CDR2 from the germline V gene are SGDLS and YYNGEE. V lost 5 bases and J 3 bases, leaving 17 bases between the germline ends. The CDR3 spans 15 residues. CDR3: CASSNLYGGDTEAFF. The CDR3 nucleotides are TGTGCCAGCAGTAATCTTTACGGCGGGGACACTGAAGCTTTCTTT.

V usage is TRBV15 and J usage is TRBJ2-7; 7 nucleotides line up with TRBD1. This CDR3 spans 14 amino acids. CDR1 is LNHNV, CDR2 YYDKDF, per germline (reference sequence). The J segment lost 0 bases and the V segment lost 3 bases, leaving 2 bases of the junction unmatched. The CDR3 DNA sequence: TGTGCCACCAGCAGGGGGGACAGCTCCTACGAGCAGTACTTC. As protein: CATSRGDSSYEQYF.

CDR3 in amino acids: CASSLQYGYTF. The CDR3 DNA follows: TGTGCCAGCAGCTTACAATATGGCTACACCTTC. This chain uses TRBV7-8 with TRBJ1-2; D uncertain. The V end was cut by 2 bases, the J end by 5 bases, with 3 bases between. The CDR3 contains 11 residues. Germline CDR1 SGHVS, CDR2 FQNEAQ.

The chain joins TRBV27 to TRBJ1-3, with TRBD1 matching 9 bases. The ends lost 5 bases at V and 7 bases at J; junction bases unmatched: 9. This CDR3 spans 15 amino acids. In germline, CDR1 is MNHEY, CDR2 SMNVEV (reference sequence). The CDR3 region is CASSPLGTGFNTIYF. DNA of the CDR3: TGTGCCAGCAGTCCGCTCGGGACAGGGTTTAACACCATATATTTT.

CDR3 protein: CASTQAGASTDTQYF. DNA of the CDR3: TGTGCCAGCACTCAAGCGGGAGCTAGCACAGATACGCAGTATTTT. V is TRBV6-5 and J is TRBJ2-3; TRBD2 matches 8 bases. Germline CDR1 and CDR2: MNHEY and SVGAGI. V shed 7 bases, J shed 0 bases, and the junction held 6 bases outside the gene matches. This CDR3 is built from 15 residues.

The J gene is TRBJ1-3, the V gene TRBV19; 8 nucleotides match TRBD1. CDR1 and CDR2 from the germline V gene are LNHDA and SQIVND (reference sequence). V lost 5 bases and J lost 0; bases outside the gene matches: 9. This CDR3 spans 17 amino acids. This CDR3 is CASSLFGDRLSGNTIYF. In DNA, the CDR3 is TGTGCCAGTAGTCTCTTCGGGGACAGGCTCTCTGGAAACACCATATATTTT.

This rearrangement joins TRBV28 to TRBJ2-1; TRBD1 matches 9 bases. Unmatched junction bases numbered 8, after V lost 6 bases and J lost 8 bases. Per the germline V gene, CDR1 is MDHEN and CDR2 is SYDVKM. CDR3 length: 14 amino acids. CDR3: CASRWGTGSDEQFF. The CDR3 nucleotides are TGTGCCAGCAGGTGGGGGACAGGGTCGGATGAGCAGTTCTTC. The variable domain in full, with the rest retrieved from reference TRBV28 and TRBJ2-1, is DVKVTQSSRYLVKRTGEKVFLECVQDMDHENMFWYRQDPGLGLRLIYFSYDVKMKEKGDIPEGYSVSREKKERFSLILESASTNQTSMYLCASRWGTGSDEQFFGPGTRLTVL.

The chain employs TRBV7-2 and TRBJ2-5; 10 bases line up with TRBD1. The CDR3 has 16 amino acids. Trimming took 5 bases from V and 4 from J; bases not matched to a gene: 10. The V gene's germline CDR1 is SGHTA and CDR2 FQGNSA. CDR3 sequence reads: CASSPTKTGGLETQYF. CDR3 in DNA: TGTGCCAGCAGCCCTACTAAGACAGGGGGCTTAGAGACCCAGTACTTC.

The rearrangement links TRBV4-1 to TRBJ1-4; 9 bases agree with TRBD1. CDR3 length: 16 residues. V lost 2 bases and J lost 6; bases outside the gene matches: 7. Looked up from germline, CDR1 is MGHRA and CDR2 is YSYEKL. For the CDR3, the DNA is TGCGCCAGCAGCCAATACCCGGGACAGGGCTATGAAAAACTGTTTTTT. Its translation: CASSQYPGQGYEKLFF.

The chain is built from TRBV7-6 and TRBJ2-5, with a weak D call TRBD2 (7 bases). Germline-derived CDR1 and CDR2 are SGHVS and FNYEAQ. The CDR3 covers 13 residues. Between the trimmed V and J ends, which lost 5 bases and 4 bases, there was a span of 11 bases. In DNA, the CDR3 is TGTGCCAGCAGCCCGCGGGGGCCAGAGACCCAGTACTTC. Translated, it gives CASSPRGPETQYF.

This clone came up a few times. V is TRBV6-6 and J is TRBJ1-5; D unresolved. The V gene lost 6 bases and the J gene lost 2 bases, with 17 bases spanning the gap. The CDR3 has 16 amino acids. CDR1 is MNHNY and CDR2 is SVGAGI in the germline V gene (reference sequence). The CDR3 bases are TGTGCCAGCAGCAAACGGGGAGGGAGTGGCAATCAGCCCCAGCATTTT. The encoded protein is CASSKRGGSGNQPQHF.

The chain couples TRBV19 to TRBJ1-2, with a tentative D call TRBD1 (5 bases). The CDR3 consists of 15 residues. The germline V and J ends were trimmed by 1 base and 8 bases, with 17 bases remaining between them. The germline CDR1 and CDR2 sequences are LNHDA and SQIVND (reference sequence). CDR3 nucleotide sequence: TGTGCCAGTAGTATAGTGCCCACAGGATTAAAAGGCTACACCTTC. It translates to CASSIVPTGLKGYTF.

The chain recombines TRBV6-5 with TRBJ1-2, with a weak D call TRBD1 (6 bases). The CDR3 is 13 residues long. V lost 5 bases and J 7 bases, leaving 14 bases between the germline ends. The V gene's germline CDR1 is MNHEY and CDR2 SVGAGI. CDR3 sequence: CASSPGQLRGYTF. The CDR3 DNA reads TGTGCCAGCAGTCCCGGACAGCTCCGTGGCTACACCTTC.

This chain's CDR3 is CAWDVRADEQYF. DNA of the CDR3: TGTGCCTGGGATGTCCGAGCGGACGAGCAGTACTTC. The chain is built from TRBV30 and TRBJ2-7; D is perhaps TRBD2 (5 bases). Trimming cost V 5 bases and J 5 bases, with 13 bases left between them. Germline loops: CDR1 GTSNPN, CDR2 SVGIG (reference sequence). The CDR3 totals 12 residues.

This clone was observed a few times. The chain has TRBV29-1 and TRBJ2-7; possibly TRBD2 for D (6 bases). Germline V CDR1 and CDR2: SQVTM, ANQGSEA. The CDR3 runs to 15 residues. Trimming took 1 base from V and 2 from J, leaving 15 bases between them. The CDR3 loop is CSVEAGTSETYEQYF. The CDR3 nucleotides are TGCAGCGTTGAAGCAGGGACTTCTGAAACCTACGAGCAGTACTTC.

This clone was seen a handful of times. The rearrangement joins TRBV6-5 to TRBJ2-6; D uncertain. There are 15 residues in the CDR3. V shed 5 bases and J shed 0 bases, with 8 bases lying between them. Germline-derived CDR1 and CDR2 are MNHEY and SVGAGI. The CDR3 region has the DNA TGTGCCAGCAGTATCATGAGCTCTGGGGCCAACGTCCTGACTTTC. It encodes CASSIMSSGANVLTF.